This TCR beta chain was found in a study of blood T cell repertoires in COVID-19. Study-wide background: PBMCs, B-cell-depleted T cells, or T cells provided the cDNA or gDNA that made up the material.

Germline assignment: CDR1 KGHDR and CDR2 SFDVKD. The junction had 6 bases not matched to a gene; V was cut back by 4 bases and J by 4 bases. The CDR3 has 15 amino acids. Sequencing used immunoSEQ multiplex PCR; TCRdb keeps in-frame clones, though not all of them. The sample lists 300,000 or so clones; 80% to 90% were seen once. Material for sequencing was PBMCs or T cells enriched from blood (not recorded which). The genes are TRBV24-1 and TRBJ2-5; TRBD1 aligns across 9 bases. This TCR came from a woman in her late teens or twenties who had recovered from COVID-19. In DNA, the CDR3 is TGTGCCACCAGTGACCTAGACAGGGGGGGAGAGACCCAGTACTTC. It yields the protein CATSDLDRGGETQYF.